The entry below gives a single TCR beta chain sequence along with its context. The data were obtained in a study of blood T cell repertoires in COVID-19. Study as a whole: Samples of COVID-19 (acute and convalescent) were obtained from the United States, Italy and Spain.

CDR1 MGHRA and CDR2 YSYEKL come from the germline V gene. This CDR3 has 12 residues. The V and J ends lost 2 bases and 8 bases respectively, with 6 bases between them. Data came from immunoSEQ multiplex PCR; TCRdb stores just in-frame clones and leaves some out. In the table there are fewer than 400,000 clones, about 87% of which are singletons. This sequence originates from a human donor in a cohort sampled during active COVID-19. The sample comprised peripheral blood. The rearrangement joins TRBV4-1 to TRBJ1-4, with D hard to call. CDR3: CASSQPLEKLFF. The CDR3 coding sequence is TGCGCCAGCAGCCAACCACTGGAAAAACTGTTTTTT.